The 24 T cell receptor beta chains below come from one sample, sequenced in a study of a mutant IDH1 vaccine in newly diagnosed glioma. Stated time point: week 47, end of study. Vaccine doses each comprised 300 ug of mutant IDH1 20-mer peptide, with topical imiquimod. No antigen is known for these receptors. Using immunoSEQ multiplex PCR, the repertoire was profiled, and TCRdb retains in-frame clones only, with some absent. The data contain 50,000 to 70,000 clones, roughly four fifths of them singletons. The sample here was PBMCs, taken from a glioma patient whose treatment included an IDH1 peptide vaccine. These receptors all come from a woman aged 45-60 years with glioma.

The V and J genes are TRBV7-2 and TRBJ2-5; TRBD2 matches at 9 bases. The end of the DNA is better explained by TRBJ2-7, so the J call may be wrong. This CDR3 contains 15 residues. Germline-derived CDR1 and CDR2 are SGHTA and FQGNSA. The CDR3 DNA is TGTGCCAGCAGCTTAAGCGGGAGGTCCTCCTACGAGCAGTACTTC. It codes for CASSLSGRSSYEQYF.

The V gene is TRBV19, the J gene TRBJ1-6; a weak D match, TRBD1 (5 bases). Germline CDR1 reads LNHDA; CDR2 reads SQIVND (reference sequence). The CDR3 runs to 14 residues. Deletions cut 1 base from V and 8 bases from J, with 9 bases between. CDR3: CASSIAGNDSPLHF. The CDR3 DNA reads as TGTGCCAGTAGTATAGCAGGGAACGATTCACCCCTCCACTTT.

This clone was counted a few times. The chain joins TRBV4-1 to TRBJ1-2; D ambiguous. The CDR3 spans 13 residues. V was cut by 6 bases and J by 5 bases, with 13 bases left in between. CDR1 and CDR2 from the germline V gene are MGHRA and YSYEKL. CDR3 residues: CASSPGNGYGYTF. CDR3 nucleotide sequence: TGCGCCAGCAGTCCGGGGAATGGTTATGGCTACACCTTC.

The chain carries TRBV4-1 and TRBJ1-5; D perhaps matches TRBD1 (5 bases). The CDR3 has 17 amino acids. V was clipped by 1 base and J by 5 bases, with 18 bases between them. Germline lookup yields CDR1 MGHRA and CDR2 YSYEKL. CDR3 sequence (DNA): TGCGCCAGCAGCCAAGCTGGGGCCACAGAAATTCATCAGCCCCAGCATTTT. It translates to CASSQAGATEIHQPQHF.

The chain links TRBV6-1 to TRBJ1-5, with D hard to call. The CDR3 totals 16 residues. From germline, CDR1 is MNHNS and CDR2 SASEGT. The V gene lost 2 bases and the J gene lost 0 bases, with 11 bases spanning the gap. The CDR3 DNA is TGTGCCAGCAGTGAACCCCCGGGGATTAGCAATCAGCCCCAGCATTTT. Encoded protein: CASSEPPGISNQPQHF.

This chain connects TRBV27 to TRBJ1-5; D might be TRBD1 (6 bases). V shed 0 bases and J shed 7 bases, with 13 bases lying between them. The CDR3 has 15 amino acids. The germline CDR1 and CDR2 sequences are MNHEY and SMNVEV (reference sequence). DNA of the CDR3: TGTGCCAGCAGTTTATCGAGGGGGAAAGGACAGCCCCAGCATTTT. Its protein product is CASSLSRGKGQPQHF.

CDR3 amino acids: CAISESSLDKLFF. The CDR3 bases are TGTGCCATCAGTGAGTCCTCGTTAGACAAACTGTTTTTT. This rearrangement joins TRBV10-3 to TRBJ1-4, with D uncertain. Germline CDR1 and CDR2: ENHRY and SYGVKD. This CDR3 spans 13 amino acids. The V end lost 0 bases, the J end lost 11 bases, and 10 bases lay between the germline ends.

This sequence joins TRBV5-1 and TRBJ2-7; 8 bases align to TRBD1. Germline V gene sequence: CDR1 SGHRS, CDR2 YFSETQ. This CDR3 region has 13 residues. V lost 3 bases and J lost 7; bases outside the gene matches: 6. The CDR3 bases are TGCGCCAGCAGCTCCGACAGGGGTCGAGAGCAGTACTTC. It encodes CASSSDRGREQYF.

V usage is TRBV9 and J usage is TRBJ1-6; no reliable D call. Germline loops: CDR1 SGDLS, CDR2 YYNGEE. The CDR3 covers 14 residues. V lost 0 bases, J lost 6 bases, and 7 bases lay in between. CDR3 nucleotide sequence: TGTGCCAGCAGCGTAGGAGATACTAATTCACCCCTCCACTTT. Translated, it gives CASSVGDTNSPLHF. Combining the CDR3 with reference TRBV9 and TRBJ1-6 gives the whole variable domain DSGVTQTPKHLITATGQRVTLRCSPRSGDLSVYWYQQSLDQGLQFLIQYYNGEERAKGNILERFSAQQFPDLHSELNLSSLELGDSALYFCASSVGDTNSPLHFGNGTRLTVT.

The rearrangement links TRBV10-3 to TRBJ1-6, with TRBD1 identical over 9 bases. The CDR3 runs 14 residues. Germline assignment: CDR1 ENHRY and CDR2 SYGVKD. V was pared by 6 bases and J by 5 bases, with 2 bases of the junction left unmatched. The CDR3 coding sequence is TGTGCCATCAGGGGGGACAGGGATAATTCACCCCTCCACTTT. It yields the protein CAIRGDRDNSPLHF.

This chain uses TRBV9 with TRBJ2-1; 11 bases map to TRBD2. The germline V gene encodes CDR1 SGDLS and CDR2 YYNGEE. The V segment lost 2 bases and the J segment 6 bases; nucleotides outside the gene matches: 1. The CDR3 sequence is 14 residues long. The CDR3 DNA reads TGTGCCAGCAGCGTCGGGACTAGCGGCAATGAGCAGTTCTTC. Its protein product is CASSVGTSGNEQFF.

This clone came up a few times. The junction departs from the called germline gene at one end, perhaps through a read error. The chain joins TRBV7-7 to TRBJ1-2; weak D call: TRBD1 (5 bases). Germline V gene data show CDR1 as SSHAT and CDR2 as FNYEAQ (reference sequence). CDR3 length equals 16 residues. The CDR3 DNA reads TGTGCTAGCAGCCCCCCCGAGATGGGGCGCGCCTATGGCTACACCTTC. It encodes CASSPPEMGRAYGYTF. Full variable domain (rest looked up from reference TRBV7-7 and TRBJ1-2): GAGVSQSPRYKVTKRGQDVTLRCDPISSHATLYWYQQALGQGPEFLTYFNYEAQPDKSGLPSDRFSAERPEGSISTLTIQRTEQRDSAMYRCASSPPEMGRAYGYTFGSGTRLTVV.

This clone was counted between two and nine times. J is TRBJ1-1 and V is TRBV20-1, with a weak D call TRBD1 (5 bases). CDR1 DFQATT and CDR2 SNEGSKA come from the germline V gene (reference sequence). The CDR3 totals 11 residues. The V gene lost 3 bases and the J gene lost 7 bases, with 9 bases spanning the gap. The CDR3 loop reads CSASMTVEAFF. Written as DNA, the CDR3 is TGCAGTGCTAGCATGACAGTTGAAGCTTTCTTT.

The chain has TRBV7-2 and TRBJ1-4, with a possible D match to TRBD1 (5 bases). Deletions cut 4 bases from V and 5 bases from J, with 11 bases between. The CDR3 runs to 14 residues. Germline-derived CDR1 and CDR2 are SGHTA and FQGNSA. CDR3 DNA sequence: TGTGCCAGCAGCTGGGGGTGGGCAAATGAAAAACTGTTTTTT. Protein sequence: CASSWGWANEKLFF.

This chain uses TRBV27 with TRBJ2-7, with TRBD1 as a possible D gene (6 bases). Germline CDR1 and CDR2: MNHEY and SMNVEV (reference sequence). The CDR3 covers 14 residues. V was shortened by 3 bases and J by 4 bases, with 13 bases between the two germline ends. CDR3 in DNA: TGTGCCAGCAGTTTCATCTCGGGGACATACGAGCAGTACTTC. Amino acid sequence: CASSFISGTYEQYF.

The chain uses TRBV6-1 and TRBJ1-3; D might be TRBD1 (5 bases). The V end lost 1 base, the J end lost 4 bases, and 11 bases lay between the germline ends. Germline V gene lookup returns CDR1 MNHNS and CDR2 SASEGT. The CDR3 totals 15 residues. The CDR3 loop reads CASSEVSGYGNTIYF. For the CDR3, the DNA is TGTGCCAGCAGTGAAGTTTCAGGGTACGGAAACACCATATATTTT.

The rearrangement joins TRBV19 to TRBJ2-7, with D possibly being TRBD1 (6 bases). Trimming took 9 bases from V and 0 from J, leaving 12 bases between them. CDR3 length equals 13 residues. In germline, CDR1 is LNHDA, CDR2 SQIVND (reference sequence). CDR3 loop: CARNRAISYEQYF. The CDR3 nucleotides read TGTGCCAGGAACAGGGCGATCTCCTACGAGCAGTACTTC.

This chain uses TRBV2 with TRBJ2-5; possible D gene TRBD1, 7 bases. V lost 7 bases and J lost 3, with 18 bases in between. Looked up from germline, CDR1 is SNHLY and CDR2 is FYNNEI. This CDR3 has 15 residues. The CDR3 DNA sequence: TGTGCCAGCACTTCAGGGGGGAAAGGGGAAGAGACCCAGTACTTC. This translates into CASTSGGKGEETQYF.

This chain connects TRBV6-5 to TRBJ1-1; tentatively, D is TRBD1 (5 bases). The CDR3 spans 15 residues. From germline, CDR1 is MNHEY and CDR2 SVGAGI. V lost 5 bases and J lost 4, with 17 bases in between. The CDR3 region has the DNA TGTGCCAGCAGTCTAGTTGCGACAGAACCCACTGAAGCTTTCTTT. The encoded protein is CASSLVATEPTEAFF.

The genes are TRBV25-1 and TRBJ2-2; 9 bases map to TRBD1. V trimming: 6 bases; J trimming: 6 bases; junction bases outside the gene matches: 8. CDR1 and CDR2 (germline): MGHDK, SYGVNS. The CDR3 extends over 15 amino acids. Written as DNA, the CDR3 is TGTGCCAGCAGCCACAAGACAGGGGGTGCCGGGGAGCTGTTTTTT. Residues: CASSHKTGGAGELFF.

This rearrangement joins TRBV5-6 to TRBJ1-2; TRBD1 matches 10 bases. J gave up 8 bases and V 1 base, and 8 bases lay outside the gene matches. The CDR3 totals 15 residues. Germline CDR1 and CDR2: SGHDT and YYEEEE. CDR3 region: CASSLRDRGLGGYTF. The CDR3, as DNA: TGTGCCAGCAGCTTGAGGGACAGGGGCCTCGGGGGCTACACCTTC.

The rearrangement joins TRBV2 to TRBJ1-1, with D perhaps matching TRBD1 (6 bases). Germline-derived CDR1 and CDR2 are SNHLY and FYNNEI. The germline V and J ends were trimmed by 3 bases and 5 bases, with 16 bases remaining between them. This CDR3 has 15 amino acids. CDR3 DNA sequence: TGTGCCAGCAGTGATGATCCGGGGGCGAAAACTGAAGCTTTCTTT. It codes for CASSDDPGAKTEAFF. Full variable domain (outside the CDR3, taken from reference TRBV2 and TRBJ1-1): EPEVTQTPSHQVTQMGQEVILRCVPISNHLYFYWYRQILGQKVEFLVSFYNNEISEKSEIFDDQFSVERPDGSNFTLKIRSTKLEDSAMYFCASSDDPGAKTEAFFGQGTRLTVV.

The J gene is TRBJ1-5, the V gene TRBV6-1, with TRBD1 matching over 7 bases. The CDR3 has 15 residues. Germline V gene data show CDR1 as MNHNS and CDR2 as SASEGT. V dropped 5 bases and J dropped 6; count of bases not matched to a gene: 10. CDR3 loop: CASSSGGGAGQPQHF. CDR3 nucleotides: TGTGCCAGCAGTTCCGGAGGGGGCGCAGGTCAGCCCCAGCATTTT.

V is TRBV9 and J is TRBJ1-1, with D possibly matching TRBD1 (5 bases). Germline V gene lookup returns CDR1 SGDLS and CDR2 YYNGEE. Trimming removed 3 bases at V and 1 base at J, with 10 bases between. The CDR3 is made up of 14 amino acids. This CDR3 reads CASSGRGGNTEAFF. For the CDR3, the DNA is TGTGCCAGCAGCGGGAGGGGTGGGAACACTGAAGCTTTCTTT.